Listed below are T cell receptor beta chains from one sample, sequenced in a study of control samples from healthy donors and cancer patients. Libraries were prepared by immunoSEQ multiplex PCR; TCRdb keeps only in-frame clonotypes and omits some of them. Among roughly 100,000 clones listed, approximately 90% were seen once. Sequenced: blood. The receptors stem from a woman between 18 and 29 years old in good health. Each CDR3 is given with its conserved first and last residue. D genes are given only for firm matches. Expanded clones get a size class; other rows say once, few or many, or leave the size out.

V gene	clone size	J gene	D gene	CDR3 DNA	CDR3 protein
TRBV5-6	-	TRBJ1-2	-	TGTGCCAGCAGCCCGACTCCGGGACTTCGGGGTGGCTACACCTTC	CASSPTPGLRGGYTF
TRBV19	-	TRBJ1-1	-	TGTGCCAGTAGTATCCGGAGTAACCCCATGAACACTGAAGCTTTCTTT	CASSIRSNPMNTEAFF
TRBV24-1	-	TRBJ2-7	TRBD1	TGTGCCACTGGGGACAGTGGTGATTACGAGCAGTACTTC	CATGDSGDYEQYF
TRBV19	-	TRBJ2-7	-	TGTGCCAGTAGTATAGACAGGGGTAACTACGAGCAGTACTTC	CASSIDRGNYEQYF
TRBV3-1/TRBV3-2	-	TRBJ1-1	-	TGTGCCAGCAGCCCGAACGGAGGGGGTACTGAAGCTTTCTTT	CASSPNGGGTEAFF
TRBV5-6	-	TRBJ1-1	TRBD1	TGTGCCAGCAGCCCGGGGACAGGGGTTGAAGCTTTCTTT	CASSPGTGVEAFF
TRBV5-1	-	TRBJ2-2	-	TGCGCCAGCAGCCCCATGTCTGCTGGTGGCACCGGGGAGCTGTTTTTT	CASSPMSAGGTGELFF
TRBV30	few	TRBJ1-5	TRBD1	TGTGCCTGGGGACAGGGGCGGAATCAGCCCCAGCATTTT	CAWGQGRNQPQHF
TRBV10-3	-	TRBJ2-5	-	TGTGCCATCAGTGAATCTGACCAAGAGACCCAGTACTTC	CAISESDQETQYF
TRBV19	-	TRBJ1-1	-	TGTGCCAGTAGTGCCTTGCCAGGGGTGAACACTGAAGCTTTCTTT	CASSALPGVNTEAFF
TRBV9	-	TRBJ2-3	-	TGTGCCAGCAGCCGCACAATTTCACGCACAGATACGCAGTATTTT	CASSRTISRTDTQYF
TRBV7-7	once	TRBJ2-2	-	TGTGCTAGCGGTCGAGAACTAGGGAGGACCGGGGAGCTGTTTTTT	CASGRELGRTGELFF
TRBV4-2	few	TRBJ2-7	TRBD1	TGTGCCAGCAGCCAAGCAGGGGGACAGCACTACGAGCAGTACTTC	CASSQAGGQHYEQYF
TRBV7-2	-	TRBJ2-7	TRBD2	TGTGCCAGCAGCGTAACTAGCGGGGAGGGGTCCTTC	CASSVTSGEGSF
TRBV11-3	once	TRBJ2-2	TRBD1	TGTGCCAGTACAAAGAGAAGGACAGGGGGCGACACCGGGGAGCTGTTTTTT	CASTKRRTGGDTGELFF
TRBV5-6	-	TRBJ1-2	-	TGTGCCAGCAGCTTGTTCGGGGCTCGTGACTATGGCTACACCTTC	CASSLFGARDYGYTF
TRBV30	-	TRBJ2-1	TRBD2	TGTGCCTGGCGTACCGGGACTAGCGGTTCGGGAGATGAGCAGTTCTTC	CAWRTGTSGSGDEQFF
TRBV4-1	-	TRBJ1-1	-	TGCGCCAGCAGCCAAGATGGGGGAGGCACTGAAGCTTTCTTT	CASSQDGGGTEAFF
TRBV19	-	TRBJ2-3	TRBD1	TGTGCCAGTTCGACAGGGGATGACACAGATACGCAGTATTTT	CASSTGDDTDTQYF
TRBV2	-	TRBJ1-5	TRBD1	TGTGCCAGCAGAGGGGACAGGGGGCAAGGTCAGCCCCAGCATTTT	CASRGDRGQGQPQHF
TRBV6-5	-	TRBJ1-5	-	TGTGCCAGCACCCTAGGGGGAAGCAATCAGCCCCAGCATTTT	CASTLGGSNQPQHF
TRBV10-1	-	TRBJ2-1	TRBD2	TGCGCCAGCAGTGTTAGCGGGGGGGCAGTAAATGAGCAGTTCTTC	CASSVSGGAVNEQFF
TRBV4-3	-	TRBJ2-1	TRBD2	TGCGCCAGCAGCCGGCGGCTAGCGGGAAAGGATGAGCAGTTCTTC	CASSRRLAGKDEQFF
TRBV6-1	-	TRBJ2-5	-	TGTGCCAGCAGTGAGCCGCCGGAGGGGGGGACCCAGTACTTC	CASSEPPEGGTQYF
TRBV6-1	-	TRBJ2-7	TRBD1	TGTGCCAGCAGTGATATAGACAGGGTATACGAGCAGTACTTC	CASSDIDRVYEQYF
TRBV6-1	-	TRBJ1-2	-	TGTGCCAGCAGTGAGGGGGAGGGATATGGCTACACCTTC	CASSEGEGYGYTF
TRBV5-4	-	TRBJ2-3	-	TGTGCCAGCAGCTTGGTGGACCAGGGCACAGATACGCAGTATTTT	CASSLVDQGTDTQYF
TRBV2	-	TRBJ2-1	-	TGTGCCAGCGTCCTACTAGCCCCGCTCGACAATGAGCAGTTCTTC	CASVLLAPLDNEQFF
TRBV15	-	TRBJ1-4	-	TGTGCCACCAGCAGACGGGCATGGGGGAATGAAAAACTGTTTTTT	CATSRRAWGNEKLFF